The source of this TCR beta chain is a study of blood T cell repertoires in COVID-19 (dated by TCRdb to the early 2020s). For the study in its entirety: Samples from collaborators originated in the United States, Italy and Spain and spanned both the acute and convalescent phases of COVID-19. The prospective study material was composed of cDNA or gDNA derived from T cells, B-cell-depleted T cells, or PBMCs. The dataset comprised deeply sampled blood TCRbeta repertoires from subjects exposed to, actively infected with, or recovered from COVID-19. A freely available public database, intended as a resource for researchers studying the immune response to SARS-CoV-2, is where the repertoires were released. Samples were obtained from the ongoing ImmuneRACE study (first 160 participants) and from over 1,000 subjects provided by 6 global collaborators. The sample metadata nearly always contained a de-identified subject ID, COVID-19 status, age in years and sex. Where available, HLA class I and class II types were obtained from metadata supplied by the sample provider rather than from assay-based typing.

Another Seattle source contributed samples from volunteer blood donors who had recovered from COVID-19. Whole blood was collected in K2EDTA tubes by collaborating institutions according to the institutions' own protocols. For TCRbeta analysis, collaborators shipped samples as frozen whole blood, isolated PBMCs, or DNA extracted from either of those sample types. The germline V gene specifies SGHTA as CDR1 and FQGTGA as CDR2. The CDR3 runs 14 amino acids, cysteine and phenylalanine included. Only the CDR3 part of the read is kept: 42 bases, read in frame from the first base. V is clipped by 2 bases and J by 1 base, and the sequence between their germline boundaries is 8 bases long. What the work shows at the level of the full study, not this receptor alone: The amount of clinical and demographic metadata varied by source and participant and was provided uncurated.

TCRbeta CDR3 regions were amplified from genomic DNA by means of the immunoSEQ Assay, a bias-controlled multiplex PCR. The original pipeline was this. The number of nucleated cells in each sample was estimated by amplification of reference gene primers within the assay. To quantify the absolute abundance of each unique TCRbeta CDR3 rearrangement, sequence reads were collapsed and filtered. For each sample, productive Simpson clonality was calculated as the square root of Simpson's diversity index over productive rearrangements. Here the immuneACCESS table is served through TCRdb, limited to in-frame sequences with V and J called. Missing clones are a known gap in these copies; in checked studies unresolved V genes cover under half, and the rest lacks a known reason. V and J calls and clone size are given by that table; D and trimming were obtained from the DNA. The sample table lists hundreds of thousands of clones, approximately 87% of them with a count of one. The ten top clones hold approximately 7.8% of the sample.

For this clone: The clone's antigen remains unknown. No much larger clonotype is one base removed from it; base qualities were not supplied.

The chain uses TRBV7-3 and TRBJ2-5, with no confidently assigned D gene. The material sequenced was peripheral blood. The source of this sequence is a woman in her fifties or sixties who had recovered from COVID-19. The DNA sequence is TGTGCCAGCAGCTTACAGCCAGGCCAAGAGACCCAGTACTTC. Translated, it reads CASSLQPGQETQYF.